The following is a TCR beta chain sequence with its context. This sample was taken from a study of neoadjuvant anti-PD-1 for oral cavity cancer. Study at large: Before surgery, most patients got three to four biweekly 3 mg/kg nivolumab doses.

Clones were read by immunoSEQ multiplex PCR, and TCRdb kept only the in-frame ones, dropping some. Found here are over 80,000 clones, 84% of them singletons; the top ten hold around 3.2%. V shed 9 bases and J shed 2 bases, with 10 bases lying between them. This CDR3 comprises 13 residues. Looked up from germline, CDR1 is MNHEY and CDR2 is SMNVEV (reference sequence). This specimen consisted of PBMCs, obtained before nivolumab (anti-PD-1) treatment. The chain recombines TRBV27 with TRBJ2-2, with D uncertain. The source is a person aged 35-79 years with oral cavity squamous cell carcinoma. CDR3 bases: TGTGCCAGTACCGGGTCTAACACCGGGGAGCTGTTTTTT. Amino acids: CASTGSNTGELFF.